Listed here are 10 T cell receptor beta chains from one sample, sequenced in a study of blood T cell repertoires in COVID-19. Only in-frame clones appear in the TCRdb table, and some are missing; sequencing was by immunoSEQ multiplex PCR. The sample consists of 35,000 to 45,000 clones, 70% to 80% of them appearing once. Sequenced sample: peripheral blood. All receptors derive from a man in his 60s with active COVID-19.

The J gene is TRBJ2-1, the V gene TRBV19; 9 nucleotides align to TRBD1. Germline CDR1 and CDR2: LNHDA and SQIVND (reference sequence). J was trimmed by 7 bases and V by 5 bases; bases with no gene match: 12. There are 16 residues in the CDR3. Here the CDR3 reads CASSDGQGLLRNEQFF. DNA for the CDR3: TGTGCCAGTAGTGACGGACAGGGGTTATTGAGGAATGAGCAGTTCTTC.

V is TRBV5-6 and J is TRBJ1-2; D remains ambiguous. The CDR3 length is 14 residues. V lost 4 bases to trimming and J lost 4 bases, with 14 bases between them. The V gene's germline CDR1 is SGHDT and CDR2 YYEEEE. In DNA form, the CDR3 reads TGTGCCAGCAGCCCGGGAGGGCTAGGCTATGGCTACACCTTC. Its translation: CASSPGGLGYGYTF.

The rearrangement links TRBV15 to TRBJ2-7; TRBD2 might be the D (6 bases). There are 16 residues in the CDR3. Germline-derived CDR1 and CDR2 are LNHNV and YYDKDF (reference sequence). V lost 1 base and J 7 bases, leaving 20 bases between the germline ends. The CDR3 DNA reads as TGTGCCACCAGCAGAGGCGGTCGGACCGGGAGTGAGGAGCAGTACTTC. Its translation is CATSRGGRTGSEEQYF. Based on the CDR3 plus reference TRBV15 and TRBJ2-7, the full variable domain is DAMVIQNPRYQVTQFGKPVTLSCSQTLNHNVMYWYQQKSSQAPKLLFHYYDKDFNNEADTPDNFQSRRPNTSFCFLDIRSPGLGDTAMYLCATSRGGRTGSEEQYFGPGTRLTVT.

This chain links TRBV4-1 with TRBJ1-2; maybe TRBD1 (6 bases). This CDR3 has 12 amino acids. V was clipped by 3 bases and J by 10 bases, with 12 bases between them. Germline assignment: CDR1 MGHRA and CDR2 YSYEKL. The CDR3 DNA is TGCGCCAGCAGCCACCACAGGGCGCACTACACCTTC. Translating it yields CASSHHRAHYTF.

This rearrangement joins TRBV10-3 to TRBJ1-2, with D maybe TRBD1 (6 bases). The CDR3 spans 14 residues. Germline lookup yields CDR1 ENHRY and CDR2 SYGVKD. V was clipped by 2 bases and J by 8 bases, with 15 bases between them. As DNA, the CDR3 is TGTGCCATCAGTGAGACAGATCTCACAGGGGGCTACACCTTC. Its translation is CAISETDLTGGYTF.

The chain combines TRBV6-5 with TRBJ1-5; 10 nucleotides align to TRBD1. From germline, CDR1 is MNHEY and CDR2 SVGAGI. After removal of 6 bases from V and 3 bases from J, the junction contained 2 bases not matched to a gene. The CDR3 totals 14 residues. The CDR3: CASRDRGINQPQHF. The CDR3 DNA is TGTGCCAGCAGGGACAGGGGGATCAATCAGCCCCAGCATTTT.

This clone appeared once. The chain has TRBV6-5 and TRBJ1-1; D is uncertain. Trimming shortened V by 6 bases and J by 1 base, and 9 bases separated the two germline ends. This CDR3 has 13 amino acids. Per the germline V gene, CDR1 is MNHEY and CDR2 is SVGAGI. The CDR3 nucleotides read TGTGCCAGCAGACGGGTTAAGAACACTGAAGCTTTCTTT. This sequence encodes CASRRVKNTEAFF.

The chain employs TRBV18 and TRBJ2-3, with 9 nucleotides matching TRBD2. CDR3 size: 16 residues. V shed 2 bases and J 0 bases; nucleotides not matched to a gene: 3. Germline V gene sequence: CDR1 KGHSH, CDR2 LQKENI. CDR3 protein: CASSPGLAGSTDTQYF. In DNA, the CDR3 is TGTGCCAGCTCACCAGGGCTAGCGGGAAGCACAGATACGCAGTATTTT.

The rearrangement uses TRBV30 and TRBJ2-7; D call uncertain. This CDR3 spans 11 amino acids. Trimming took off 2 bases at V and 3 bases at J, with 5 bases between the two ends. The germline CDR1 and CDR2 sequences are GTSNPN and SVGIG (reference sequence). The chain's CDR3 is CAWSHSYEQYF. The CDR3 nucleotides are TGTGCCTGGAGTCACAGCTACGAGCAGTACTTC.

The rearrangement uses TRBV9 and TRBJ2-3; 8 bases fit TRBD2. CDR3 size: 15 residues. Germline CDR1 and CDR2: SGDLS and YYNGEE. Trimming removed 3 bases from V and 4 bases from J; junction bases left unmatched: 7. The CDR3 loop is CASSARGARPDTQYF. In DNA form, the CDR3 reads TGTGCCAGCAGCGCGCGGGGGGCCCGCCCAGATACGCAGTATTTT. Using reference TRBV9 and TRBJ2-3 for the parts outside the CDR3, the full variable domain is DSGVTQTPKHLITATGQRVTLRCSPRSGDLSVYWYQQSLDQGLQFLIQYYNGEERAKGNILERFSAQQFPDLHSELNLSSLELGDSALYFCASSARGARPDTQYFGPGTRLTVL.